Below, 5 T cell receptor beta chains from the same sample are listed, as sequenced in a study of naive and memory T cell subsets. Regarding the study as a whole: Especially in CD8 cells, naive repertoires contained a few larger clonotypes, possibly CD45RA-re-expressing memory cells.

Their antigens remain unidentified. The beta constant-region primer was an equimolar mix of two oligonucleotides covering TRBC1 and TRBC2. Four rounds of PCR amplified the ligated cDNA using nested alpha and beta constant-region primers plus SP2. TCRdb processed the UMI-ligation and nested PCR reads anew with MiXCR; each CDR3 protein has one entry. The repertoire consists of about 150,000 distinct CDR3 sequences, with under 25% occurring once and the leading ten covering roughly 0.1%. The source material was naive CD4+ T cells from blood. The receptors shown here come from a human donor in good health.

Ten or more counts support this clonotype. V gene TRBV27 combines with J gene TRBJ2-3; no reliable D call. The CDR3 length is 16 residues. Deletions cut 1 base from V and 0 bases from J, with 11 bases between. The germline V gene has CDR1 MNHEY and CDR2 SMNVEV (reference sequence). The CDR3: CASSLLGITSTDTQYF. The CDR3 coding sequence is TGTGCCAGCAGTTTATTAGGGATTACTAGCACAGATACGCAGTATTTT.

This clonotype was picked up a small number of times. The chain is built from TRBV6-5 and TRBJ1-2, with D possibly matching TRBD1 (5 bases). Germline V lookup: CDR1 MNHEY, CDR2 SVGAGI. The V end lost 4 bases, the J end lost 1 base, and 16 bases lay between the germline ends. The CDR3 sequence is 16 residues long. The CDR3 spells CASSFLRQTRNYGYTF. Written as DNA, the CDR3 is TGTGCCAGCAGTTTCCTGAGACAGACCCGTAACTATGGCTACACCTTC.

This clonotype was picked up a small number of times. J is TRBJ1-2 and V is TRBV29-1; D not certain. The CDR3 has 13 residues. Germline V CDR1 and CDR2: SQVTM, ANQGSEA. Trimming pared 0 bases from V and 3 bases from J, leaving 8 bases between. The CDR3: CSVEDRKDYGYTF. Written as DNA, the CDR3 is TGCAGCGTTGAAGACAGAAAGGACTATGGCTACACCTTC.

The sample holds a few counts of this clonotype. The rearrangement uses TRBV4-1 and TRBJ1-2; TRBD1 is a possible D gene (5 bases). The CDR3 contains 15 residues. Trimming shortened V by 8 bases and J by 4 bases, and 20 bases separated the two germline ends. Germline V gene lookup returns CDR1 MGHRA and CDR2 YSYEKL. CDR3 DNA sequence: TGCGCCAGCTCGTTGGGGCAGGACTCAATCTATGGCTACACCTTC. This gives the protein CASSLGQDSIYGYTF.

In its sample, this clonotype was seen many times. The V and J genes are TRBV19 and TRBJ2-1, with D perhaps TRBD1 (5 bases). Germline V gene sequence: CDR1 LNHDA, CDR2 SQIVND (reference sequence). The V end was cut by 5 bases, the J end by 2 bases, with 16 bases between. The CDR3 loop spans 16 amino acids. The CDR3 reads CASSLKGRTPYNEQFF. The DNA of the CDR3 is TGTGCCAGTAGTCTGAAGGGGCGCACCCCCTACAATGAGCAGTTCTTC.